The sequence of this T cell receptor beta chain was determined in a study of shared T cell receptors in the human thymus. This table comes from immunoSEQ multiplex PCR, and its TCRdb copy is limited to in-frame clones, with some not included. The profile shows hundreds of thousands of clones, approximately 89% of them singletons. Trimming cost V 4 bases and J 3 bases, with 13 bases left between them. The CDR3 covers 14 residues. From germline, CDR1 is SGHRS and CDR2 YFSETQ. This clone was seen once. This sample also appeared in a second study, on human thymus T cells. That study reports: Donors consisted of healthy Finnish infants (having corrective surgery for congenital heart defects). It was from resections taken during corrective heart surgery that the thymus tissue came. Thymic and blood repertoires seemed to show skewed V and J gene use. Highly overlapping thymic repertoires among unrelated individuals were reported in related research.

The V and J genes are TRBV5-1 and TRBJ1-2; possibly TRBD1 for D (6 bases). The sample was thymocytes. This TCR came from a boy under three years old with a congenital heart defect. CDR3 region: CASSPRKGDYGYTF. DNA of the CDR3: TGCGCCAGCAGCCCGCGAAAGGGGGACTATGGCTACACCTTC.